The 9 T cell receptor beta chains in this list originate from one sample, sequenced in a study of cytotoxic CD8 clonotypes in ibrutinib-treated CLL (dated by TCRdb to the early 2020s). Library prep was done by the immunoSEQ multiplex PCR assay. This is the immuneACCESS table as TCRdb keeps it, with only in-frame sequences that have V and J called. A part of the clones is gone; compared with another copy, unresolved V genes explain less than half, and the rest is unexplained. The sample profile shows approximately 130,000 clones; around four fifths of them were found once. About 3.3% of the sample goes to the ten largest clones. This sample's time point label indicates: 24 months on ibrutinib. Specimen: PBMCs, collected after 24 months of ibrutinib treatment. Receptors originate from a human donor with chronic lymphocytic leukemia.

This CDR3 is CASSQGTGRSTDTQYF. CDR3 sequence (DNA): TGTGCCAGCAGCCAAGGAACGGGACGCAGCACAGATACGCAGTATTTT. This sequence joins TRBV14 and TRBJ2-3; either TRBD1 or TRBD2 may fit D (5 bases each). V lost 1 base to trimming and J lost 0 bases, with 11 bases between them. The CDR3 totals 16 residues. Germline V lookup: CDR1 SGHDN, CDR2 FVKESK.

The V and J genes are TRBV11-3 and TRBJ2-3; D assignment may be TRBD1 or TRBD2 (5 bases each). Germline CDR1 and CDR2: SGHNT and YENEEA. The CDR3 sequence is 16 residues long. V was cut by 4 bases and J by 0 bases, with 14 bases left in between. This CDR3 reads CASSSRDPRSTDTQYF. The DNA for the CDR3 is TGTGCCAGCAGCTCTAGGGACCCGCGGAGCACAGATACGCAGTATTTT.

The chain has TRBV6-6 and TRBJ1-4; D might be TRBD1 (5 bases). CDR1 is MNHNY, CDR2 SVGAGI, per germline (reference sequence). Trimming took off 6 bases at V and 7 bases at J, with 15 bases between the two ends. The CDR3 has 14 residues. This CDR3 is CASRPGTLIEKLFF. The DNA of the CDR3 is TGTGCCAGCAGACCCGGGACCCTTATTGAAAAACTGTTTTTT.

The sample holds one count of this clone. The rearrangement uses TRBV19 and TRBJ1-1; TRBD1 matches at 8 bases. CDR1 is LNHDA, CDR2 SQIVND, per germline (reference sequence). This CDR3 contains 14 residues. V shed 3 bases and J 4 bases; nucleotides not matched to a gene: 4. CDR3 sequence reads: CASSILTGGTEAFF. In DNA form, the CDR3 reads TGTGCCAGTAGTATTTTAACAGGGGGCACTGAAGCTTTCTTT. The full variable domain, in which reference TRBV19 and TRBJ1-1 provide the parts outside the CDR3, is DGGITQSPKYLFRKEGQNVTLSCEQNLNHDAMYWYRQDPGQGLRLIYYSQIVNDFQKGDIAEGYSVSREKKESFPLTVTSAQKNPTAFYLCASSILTGGTEAFFGQGTRLTVV.

This chain uses TRBV11-3 with TRBJ2-1, with TRBD2 identical over 12 bases. Germline trimming cut 1 base from V and 8 bases from J; bases unmatched to any gene: 0. The V gene's germline CDR1 is SGHNT and CDR2 YENEEA. The CDR3 runs 14 residues. CDR3 protein: CASSLGLAGDEQFF. As DNA, the CDR3 is TGTGCCAGCAGCTTAGGACTAGCGGGGGATGAGCAGTTCTTC.

The chain joins TRBV19 to TRBJ2-7; weak D call: TRBD1 (6 bases). V was clipped by 5 bases and J by 5 bases, with 13 bases between them. CDR1 and CDR2 (germline): LNHDA, SQIVND (reference sequence). The CDR3 covers 13 residues. CDR3 residues: CASSATQGHEQYF. CDR3 coding DNA: TGTGCCAGTAGTGCCACACAGGGACACGAGCAGTACTTC.

This chain links TRBV9 with TRBJ2-1; D uncertain. Looked up from germline, CDR1 is SGDLS and CDR2 is YYNGEE. The V end was cut by 2 bases, the J end by 8 bases, with 5 bases between. This CDR3 has 11 amino acids. The CDR3 DNA is TGTGCCAGCAGCGTCAGTCATGAGCAGTTCTTC. Its translation is CASSVSHEQFF.

The chain employs TRBV2 and TRBJ2-7, with no clear D. Per the germline V gene, CDR1 is SNHLY and CDR2 is FYNNEI. The V and J ends lost 3 bases and 2 bases respectively, with 11 bases between them. The CDR3 sequence is 14 residues long. The CDR3 spells CASSDWGPAYEQYF. Here the CDR3 DNA reads TGTGCCAGCAGTGACTGGGGTCCGGCCTACGAGCAGTACTTC.

The gene calls are TRBV29-1 and TRBJ2-1; TRBD2 is a possible D gene (5 bases). The CDR3 loop spans 12 amino acids. V was cut by 2 bases and J by 15 bases, with 17 bases left in between. Germline V gene lookup returns CDR1 SQVTM and CDR2 ANQGSEA. The CDR3 DNA follows: TGCAGCGTTGAAATTTCGCGAGGGTCCCGGTTCTTC. Encoded protein: CSVEISRGSRFF.